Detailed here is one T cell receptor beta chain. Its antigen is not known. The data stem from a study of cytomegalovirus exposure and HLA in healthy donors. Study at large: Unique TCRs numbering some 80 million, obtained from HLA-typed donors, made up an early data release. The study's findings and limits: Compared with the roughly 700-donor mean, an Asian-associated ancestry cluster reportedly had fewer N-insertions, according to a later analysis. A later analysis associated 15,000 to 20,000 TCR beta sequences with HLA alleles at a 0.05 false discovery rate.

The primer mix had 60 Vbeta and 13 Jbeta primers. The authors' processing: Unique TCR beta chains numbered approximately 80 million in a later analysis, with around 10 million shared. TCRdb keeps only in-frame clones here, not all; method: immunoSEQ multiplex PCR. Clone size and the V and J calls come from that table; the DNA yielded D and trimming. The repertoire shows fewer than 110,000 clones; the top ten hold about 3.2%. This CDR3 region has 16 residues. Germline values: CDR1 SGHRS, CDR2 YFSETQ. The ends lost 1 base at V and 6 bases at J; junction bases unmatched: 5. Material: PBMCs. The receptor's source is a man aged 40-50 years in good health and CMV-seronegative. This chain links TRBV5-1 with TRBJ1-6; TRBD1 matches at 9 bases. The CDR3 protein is CASSLLDRGFNSPLHF. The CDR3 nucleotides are TGCGCCAGCAGCTTGCTGGACAGGGGTTTTAATTCACCCCTCCACTTT.